The present TCR beta chain was sequenced within a study of spatial heterogeneity in lung cancer. Study information: Within raw reads, each unique TCR and UMI combination appeared on average more than ten times. Study outcomes and limitations: Tumor mutation count correlated with how many alpha and beta TCRs expanded intratumorally. When ubiquitous and regional expanded TCRs were counted, their numbers tracked ubiquitous and regional nonsynonymous mutations, respectively.

The library protocol tagged each TCR cDNA with a unique molecular identifier. TCRdb re-derived calls from the 5' RACE reads in MiXCR, one entry per CDR3 protein. The sample shows 4,000 or so distinct CDR3 sequences, about a tenth of them seen only once. V lost 6 bases to trimming and J lost 3 bases; unmatched junction nucleotides: 6. Germline assignment: CDR1 MNHEY and CDR2 SVGEGT. The CDR3 spans 14 residues. This clonotype was observed many times. Antigen: not known. This beta chain is an unintended read in a library built for alpha chains; its size means little. Sample time point: sample taken at primary tumor resection.

The TCR comes from a male donor with early-stage non-small cell lung cancer. The rearrangement links TRBV6-2 or TRBV6-3 to TRBJ2-7; 9 bases match TRBD1. The source material was lung tumor tissue, sampled at surgery. The CDR3 protein is CASRPTGGGYEQYF. The CDR3 bases are TGTGCCAGCAGACCCACAGGGGGCGGCTACGAGCAGTACTTC.